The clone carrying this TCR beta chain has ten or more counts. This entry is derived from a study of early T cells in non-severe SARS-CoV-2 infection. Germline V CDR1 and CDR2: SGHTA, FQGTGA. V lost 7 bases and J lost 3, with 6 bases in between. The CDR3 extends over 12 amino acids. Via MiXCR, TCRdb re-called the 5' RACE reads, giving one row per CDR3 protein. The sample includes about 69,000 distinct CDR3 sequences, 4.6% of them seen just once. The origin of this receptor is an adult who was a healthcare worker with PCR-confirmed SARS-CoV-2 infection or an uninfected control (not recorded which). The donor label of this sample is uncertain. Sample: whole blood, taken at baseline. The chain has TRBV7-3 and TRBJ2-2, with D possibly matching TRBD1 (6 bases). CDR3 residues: CASTGDTGELFF. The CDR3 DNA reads TGTGCCAGCACAGGGGACACCGGGGAGCTGTTTTTT.